Below, 21 T cell receptor beta chains from the same sample are listed, as sequenced in a study of shared clonotypes between healthy human individuals. Here immunoSEQ multiplex PCR was the method, and the copy in TCRdb shows in-frame clones only, minus some. Seen here are 2 million to 2.5 million clones, just over 90% observed once, and the top ten hold under 0.45%. Sample: naive CD4+ T cells from PBMCs. The subset here: CD45RA+ positively selected. These receptors originate from a young man in good health. Some clones in this sample may be carry-over from other donors' samples.

The chain links TRBV6-1 to TRBJ2-7, with 7 bases lining up with TRBD1. This CDR3 is built from 14 residues. Looked up from germline, CDR1 is MNHNS and CDR2 is SASEGT. Unmatched junction bases numbered 9, after V lost 7 bases and J lost 3 bases. The CDR3 sequence: CASIPDRLNYEQYF. The CDR3 DNA follows: TGTGCCAGCATCCCGGACAGGCTCAACTACGAGCAGTACTTC.

This sequence joins TRBV28 and TRBJ2-7; tentative D call: TRBD2 (6 bases). This CDR3 is 13 amino acids long. V dropped 5 bases and J dropped 3 bases, with 11 bases sitting between them. In germline, CDR1 is MDHEN, CDR2 SYDVKM. CDR3 sequence: CASSNGGNYEQYF. In DNA form, the CDR3 reads TGTGCCAGCAGTAATGGGGGGAACTACGAGCAGTACTTC.

CDR3 DNA sequence: TGTGCCAGCAGCTTAACCCACGTTAGCTCCTACAATGAGCAGTTCTTC. Translation: CASSLTHVSSYNEQFF. The chain joins TRBV11-1 to TRBJ2-1; D remains unclear. The CDR3 loop spans 16 amino acids. V lost 2 bases and J 0 bases, leaving 11 bases between the germline ends. CDR1 is SGHAT and CDR2 is FQDESV in the germline V gene (reference sequence). Variable domain in full (rest from reference TRBV11-1 and TRBJ2-1): EAEVAQSPRYKITEKSQAVAFWCDPISGHATLYWYRQILGQGPELLVQFQDESVVDDSQLPKDRFSAERLKGVDSTLKIQPAELGDSAMYLCASSLTHVSSYNEQFFGPGTRLTVL.

The CDR3 region is CASSTLGTGAQETQYF. CDR3 sequence (DNA): TGCGCCAGCAGCACGCTAGGGACAGGGGCGCAAGAGACCCAGTACTTC. This sequence joins TRBV5-1 and TRBJ2-5; TRBD1 matches at 10 bases. This CDR3 is built from 16 residues. V lost 4 bases to trimming and J lost 2 bases; unmatched junction nucleotides: 8. The germline V gene has CDR1 SGHRS and CDR2 YFSETQ.

This CDR3 is CASSLGLARSTQYF. DNA for the CDR3: TGTGCCAGCAGCTTAGGACTAGCTCGTTCTACGCAGTATTTT. V is TRBV7-2 and J is TRBJ2-3; 7 bases fit TRBD2. Trimming took 1 base from V and 8 from J; bases not matched to a gene: 6. The CDR3 has 14 amino acids. In germline, CDR1 is SGHTA, CDR2 FQGNSA. Together with reference TRBV7-2 and TRBJ2-3, the CDR3 gives the full variable domain: GAGVSQSPSNKVTEKGKDVELRCDPISGHTALYWYRQSLGQGLEFLIYFQGNSAPDKSGLPSDRFSAERTGGSVSTLTIQRTQQEDSAVYLCASSLGLARSTQYFGPGTRLTVL.

The rearrangement joins TRBV7-8 to TRBJ2-1; D could derive from TRBD1 or TRBD2 (5 bases each). The V and J ends lost 5 bases and 9 bases respectively, with 11 bases between them. Germline V gene sequence: CDR1 SGHVS, CDR2 FQNEAQ. The length of the CDR3 is 12 residues. The CDR3 protein is CASSPRGGEQFF. CDR3 nucleotides: TGTGCCAGCAGCCCGAGGGGCGGTGAGCAGTTCTTC.

V gene TRBV27 combines with J gene TRBJ2-7; D is perhaps TRBD1 or TRBD2 (7 bases each). CDR1 and CDR2 (germline): MNHEY, SMNVEV (reference sequence). CDR3 length: 15 amino acids. Trimming left V 4 bases short and J 6 bases short, with 19 bases between. CDR3 in amino acids: CASSSREGAGAEQYF. The CDR3 nucleotides read TGTGCCAGCAGTTCGAGGGAGGGGGCGGGGGCCGAGCAGTACTTC.

The genes are TRBV2 and TRBJ2-5; 7 bases agree with TRBD1. Germline values: CDR1 SNHLY, CDR2 FYNNEI. V trimming: 5 bases; J trimming: 7 bases; junction bases outside the gene matches: 10. The CDR3 extends over 14 amino acids. CDR3 region: CASSTYRGEGTQYF. Here the CDR3 DNA reads TGTGCCAGCAGTACCTACAGGGGAGAGGGGACCCAGTACTTC.

This chain joins TRBV18 and TRBJ1-1, with 8 positions matching TRBD1. The CDR3 length is 13 residues. V lost 4 bases, J lost 3 bases, and 1 base stayed unmatched. Looked up from germline, CDR1 is KGHSH and CDR2 is LQKENI. The CDR3 loop is CASSQQGDTEAFF. DNA of the CDR3: TGTGCCAGCTCACAACAGGGGGACACTGAAGCTTTCTTT.

The chain uses TRBV28 and TRBJ1-2; D remains ambiguous. The V end was cut by 3 bases, the J end by 7 bases, with 21 bases between. Germline V gene sequence: CDR1 MDHEN, CDR2 SYDVKM. This CDR3 region has 16 residues. The CDR3: CASSFPRALSLGGYTF. In DNA form, the CDR3 reads TGTGCCAGCAGTTTCCCCCGGGCCCTATCGCTGGGTGGCTACACCTTC.

This clone was seen just once. The CDR3 is CASSWREYTDTQYF. DNA for the CDR3: TGTGCCAGCAGCTGGAGGGAGTACACAGATACGCAGTATTTT. The rearrangement links TRBV7-2 to TRBJ2-3, with TRBD2 as a possible D gene (6 bases). Per germline, CDR1 SGHTA and CDR2 FQGNSA. V lost 4 bases and J 2 bases, leaving 10 bases between the germline ends. The CDR3 runs to 14 residues.

The J gene is TRBJ2-7, the V gene TRBV6-1; D possibly corresponds to TRBD1 (5 bases). V shed 7 bases and J shed 5 bases, with 21 bases lying between them. This CDR3 is 15 amino acids long. Germline V gene data show CDR1 as MNHNS and CDR2 as SASEGT. The CDR3: CASKATAYLFHEQYF. CDR3 DNA: TGTGCCAGCAAGGCGACAGCCTATCTTTTCCACGAGCAGTACTTC.

This clone has only a few counts. J is TRBJ2-1 and V is TRBV10-3; D is ambiguous. The CDR3 has 11 amino acids. The V end was cut by 2 bases, the J end by 12 bases, with 8 bases between. The germline CDR1 and CDR2 sequences are ENHRY and SYGVKD. The CDR3 loop is CAISENVGQFF. In nucleotides, the CDR3 is TGTGCCATCAGTGAGAACGTCGGGCAGTTCTTC.

The J gene is TRBJ1-4, the V gene TRBV19; D call uncertain. V gave up 4 bases and J gave up 5 bases, with 2 bases separating them. Germline CDR1 LNHDA, CDR2 SQIVND (reference sequence). This CDR3 contains 11 residues. The CDR3 region is CASSKNEKLFF. CDR3 nucleotide sequence: TGTGCCAGTAGTAAGAATGAAAAACTGTTTTTT.

The genes are TRBV30 and TRBJ2-7; D is possibly TRBD1 or TRBD2 (5 bases each). CDR1 and CDR2 (germline): GTSNPN, SVGIG (reference sequence). The CDR3 length is 15 residues. V lost 3 bases and J lost 0, with 15 bases in between. This CDR3 reads CAWSPRDLFSYEQYF. In DNA form, the CDR3 reads TGTGCCTGGAGCCCCCGGGACCTCTTCTCCTACGAGCAGTACTTC.

The chain uses TRBV5-1 and TRBJ2-1; TRBD1 is a possible D gene (5 bases). The CDR3 spans 14 residues. Trimming stripped 4 bases from V and 6 bases from J, with 14 bases between. The germline CDR1 and CDR2 sequences are SGHRS and YFSETQ. The CDR3 DNA follows: TGCGCCAGCAGCGGCTCCAGGGTGGGCAATGAGCAGTTCTTC. Its protein product is CASSGSRVGNEQFF.

A note on this clone: Different DNA sequences within this sample yield the same CDR3. The CDR3 DNA reads TGTGCCAGCAGCTTAGCCGGGACCGATACGCAGTATTTT. Amino acids: CASSLAGTDTQYF. This chain connects TRBV11-2 to TRBJ2-3; perhaps D is TRBD1 or TRBD2 (5 bases each). This CDR3 comprises 13 residues. The V and J ends lost 1 base and 6 bases respectively, with 8 bases between them. CDR1 and CDR2 from the germline V gene are SGHAT and FQNNGV.

The rearrangement uses TRBV7-2 and TRBJ2-2, with 7 nucleotides matching TRBD1. Germline CDR1 SGHTA, CDR2 FQGNSA. The CDR3 contains 17 residues. Trimming removed 2 bases from V and 4 bases from J; junction bases left unmatched: 10. The CDR3 DNA follows: TGTGCCAGCAGCTTACGACAGGGTGGCCTCGGCACCGGGGAGCTGTTTTTT. This gives the protein CASSLRQGGLGTGELFF.

The V and J genes are TRBV7-3 and TRBJ2-2, with D perhaps being TRBD1 or TRBD2 (7 bases each). Germline CDR1 is SGHTA and CDR2 is FQGTGA. Trimming removed 4 bases from V and 2 bases from J, with 17 bases in between. The CDR3 loop spans 17 amino acids. The CDR3 spells CASSSTPGGANTGELFF. CDR3 DNA: TGTGCCAGCAGCTCGACCCCAGGGGGGGCAAACACCGGGGAGCTGTTTTTT.

The table lists this clone with a count of one. The rearrangement joins TRBV5-1 to TRBJ2-3; TRBD2 agrees at 8 bases. V gave up 0 bases and J gave up 1 base; unmatched junction bases: 4. The CDR3 length is 16 residues. Germline V gene sequence: CDR1 SGHRS, CDR2 YFSETQ. This CDR3 reads CASSLVAGGRTDTQYF. The CDR3 nucleotides read TGCGCCAGCAGCTTGGTGGCGGGAGGACGCACAGATACGCAGTATTTT.

The V gene is TRBV6-5, the J gene TRBJ2-1; 7 bases match TRBD2. The germline gives CDR1 MNHEY, CDR2 SVGAGI. J gave up 9 bases and V 6 bases, and 2 bases lay outside the gene matches. The CDR3 contains 11 residues. CDR3 region: CASSRGGEQFF. The CDR3 bases are TGTGCCAGCAGCCGCGGGGGTGAGCAGTTCTTC.